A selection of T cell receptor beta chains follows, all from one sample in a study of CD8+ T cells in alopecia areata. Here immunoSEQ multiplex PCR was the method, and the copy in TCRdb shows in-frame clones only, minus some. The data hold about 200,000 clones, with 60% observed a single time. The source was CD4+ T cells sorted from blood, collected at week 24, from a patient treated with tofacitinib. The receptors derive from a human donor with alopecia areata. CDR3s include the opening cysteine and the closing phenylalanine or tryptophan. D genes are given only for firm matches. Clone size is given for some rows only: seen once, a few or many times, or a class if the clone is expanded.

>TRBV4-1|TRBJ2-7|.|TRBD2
TGCGCCAGCAGCCAAGATTTAGGGACTAGCGGGGTCGAGCAGTACTTC
CASSQDLGTSGVEQYF
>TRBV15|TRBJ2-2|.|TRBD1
TGTGCCACCAGCAGAGGGGGACAGAAAATTACCGGGGAGCTGTTTTTT
CATSRGGQKITGELFF
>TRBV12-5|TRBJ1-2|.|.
TGTGCTAGTGGTCCACGCCAGGGCTATGGCTACACCTTC
CASGPRQGYGYTF
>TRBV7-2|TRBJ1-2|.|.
TGTGCCAGCAGCTTACGTCCGGGACAACTCTATGGCTACACCTTC
CASSLRPGQLYGYTF
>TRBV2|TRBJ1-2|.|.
TGTGCCAGCAGTGAAGCTGGGGAGGGCTACACCTTC
CASSEAGEGYTF
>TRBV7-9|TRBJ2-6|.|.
TGTGCCAGCACCTGGGGTGGGGCCAACGTCCTGACTTTC
CASTWGGANVLTF
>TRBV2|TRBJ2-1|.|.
TGTGCCAGCAGTCTCGGGGACATGTACAATGAGCAGTTCTTC
CASSLGDMYNEQFF
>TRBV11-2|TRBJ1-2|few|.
TGTGCCAGCAGTCAAAAACAGGCTGGCTACACCTTC
CASSQKQAGYTF
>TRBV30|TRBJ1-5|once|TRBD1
TGTGCCTGGTCAATGGGACAGGGTGGTCAGCCCCAGCATTTT
CAWSMGQGGQPQHF
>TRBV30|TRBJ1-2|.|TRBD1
TGTGCCTGGAGTGGGACAGGGGTAAAAAAGACCTTC
CAWSGTGVKKTF
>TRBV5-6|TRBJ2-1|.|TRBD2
TGTGCCAGCAGTGGGGGAGGGCGGGGGAGCTACAATGAGCAGTTCTTC
CASSGGGRGSYNEQFF
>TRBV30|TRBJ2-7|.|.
TGTGCCTGGAGTACGACAGGCTACGAGCAGTACTTC
CAWSTTGYEQYF
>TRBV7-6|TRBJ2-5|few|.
TGTGCCAGCAGCTTAGGAGGCAGGGGAGAGACCCAGTACTTC
CASSLGGRGETQYF
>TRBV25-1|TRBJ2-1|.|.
TGTGCCAGCAGTGTACCGGGACAAGTGGATGAGCAGTTCTTC
CASSVPGQVDEQFF
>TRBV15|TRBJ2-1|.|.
TGTGCCACCAGCAGAGATAGGGGGGCGGACTACAATGAGCAGTTCTTC
CATSRDRGADYNEQFF
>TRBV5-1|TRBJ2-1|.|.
TGCGCCAGCATCAGGGACTCAGCGGACTACAATGAGCAGTTCTTC
CASIRDSADYNEQFF
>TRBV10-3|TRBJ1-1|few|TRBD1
TGTGCCATCAGTAAATCCGGACAGGAGATGAACACTGAAGCTTTCTTT
CAISKSGQEMNTEAFF
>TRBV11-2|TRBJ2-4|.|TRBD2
TGTGCCAGCAGCCCGGGACTAGCGGGAAACATTCAGTACTTC
CASSPGLAGNIQYF